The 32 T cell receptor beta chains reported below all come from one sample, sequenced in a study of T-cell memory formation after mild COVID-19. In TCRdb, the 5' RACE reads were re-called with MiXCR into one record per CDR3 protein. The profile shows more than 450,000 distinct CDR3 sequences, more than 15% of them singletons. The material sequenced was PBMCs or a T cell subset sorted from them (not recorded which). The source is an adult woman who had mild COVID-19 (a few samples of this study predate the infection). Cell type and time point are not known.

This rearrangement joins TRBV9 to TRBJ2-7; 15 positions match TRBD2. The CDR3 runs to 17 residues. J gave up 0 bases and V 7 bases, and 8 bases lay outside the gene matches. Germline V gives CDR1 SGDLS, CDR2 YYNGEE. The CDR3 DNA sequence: TGTGCCAGCTCCAGGACTAGCGGGGGGGCCATCTCCTACGAGCAGTACTTC. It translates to CASSRTSGGAISYEQYF. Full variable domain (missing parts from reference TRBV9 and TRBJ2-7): DSGVTQTPKHLITATGQRVTLRCSPRSGDLSVYWYQQSLDQGLQFLIQYYNGEERAKGNILERFSAQQFPDLHSELNLSSLELGDSALYFCASSRTSGGAISYEQYFGPGTRLTVT.

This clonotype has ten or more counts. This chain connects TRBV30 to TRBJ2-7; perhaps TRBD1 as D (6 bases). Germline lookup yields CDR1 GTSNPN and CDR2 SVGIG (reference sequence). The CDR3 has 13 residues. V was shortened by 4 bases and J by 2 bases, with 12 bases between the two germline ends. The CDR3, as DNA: TGTGCCTGGACGGGACACAGAGCCTACGAGCAGTACTTC. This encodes CAWTGHRAYEQYF.

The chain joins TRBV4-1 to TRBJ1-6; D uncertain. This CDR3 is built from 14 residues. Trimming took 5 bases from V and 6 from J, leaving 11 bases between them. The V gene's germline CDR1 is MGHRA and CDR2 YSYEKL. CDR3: CASSAWSVNSPLHF. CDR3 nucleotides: TGCGCCAGCAGCGCCTGGTCCGTTAATTCACCCCTCCACTTT.

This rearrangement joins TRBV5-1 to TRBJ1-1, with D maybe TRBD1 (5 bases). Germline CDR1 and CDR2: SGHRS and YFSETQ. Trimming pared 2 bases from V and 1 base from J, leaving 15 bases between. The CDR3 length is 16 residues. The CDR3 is CASSLRTQGANTEAFF. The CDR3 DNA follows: TGCGCCAGCAGCTTACGTACCCAGGGAGCGAACACTGAAGCTTTCTTT.

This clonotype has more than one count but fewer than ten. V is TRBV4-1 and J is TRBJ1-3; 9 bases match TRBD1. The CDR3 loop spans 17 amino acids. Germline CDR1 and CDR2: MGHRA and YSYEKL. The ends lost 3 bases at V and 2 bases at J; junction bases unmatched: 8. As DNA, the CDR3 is TGCGCCAGCAGCCACACGGACAGGGGAAGGGCTGGAAACACCATATATTTT. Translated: CASSHTDRGRAGNTIYF.

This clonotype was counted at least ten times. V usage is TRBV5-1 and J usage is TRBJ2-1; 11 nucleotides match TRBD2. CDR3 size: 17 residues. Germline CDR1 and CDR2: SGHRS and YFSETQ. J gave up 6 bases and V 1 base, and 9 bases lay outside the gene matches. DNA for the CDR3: TGCGCCAGCAGCTTGTTGCTAACTAGCGGGAGTGGCAATGAGCAGTTCTTC. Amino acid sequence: CASSLLLTSGSGNEQFF.

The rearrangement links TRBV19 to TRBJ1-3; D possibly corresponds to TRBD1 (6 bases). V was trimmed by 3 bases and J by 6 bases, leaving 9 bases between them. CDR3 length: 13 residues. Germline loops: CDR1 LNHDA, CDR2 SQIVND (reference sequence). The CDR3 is CASSMGQLNTIYF. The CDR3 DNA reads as TGTGCCAGTAGTATGGGACAACTAAACACCATATATTTT.

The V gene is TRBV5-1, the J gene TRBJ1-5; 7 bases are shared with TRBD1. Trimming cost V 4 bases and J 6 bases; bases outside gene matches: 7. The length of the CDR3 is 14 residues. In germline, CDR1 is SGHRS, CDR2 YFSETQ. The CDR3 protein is CASSEGQTGQPQHF. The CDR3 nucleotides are TGCGCCAGCAGCGAGGGACAGACGGGTCAGCCCCAGCATTTT.

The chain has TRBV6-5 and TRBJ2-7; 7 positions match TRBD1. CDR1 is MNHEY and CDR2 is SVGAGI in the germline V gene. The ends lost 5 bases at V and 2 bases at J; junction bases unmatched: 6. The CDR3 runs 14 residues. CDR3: CASSKTGVPYEQYF. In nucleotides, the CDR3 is TGTGCCAGCAGTAAAACAGGGGTTCCCTACGAGCAGTACTTC.

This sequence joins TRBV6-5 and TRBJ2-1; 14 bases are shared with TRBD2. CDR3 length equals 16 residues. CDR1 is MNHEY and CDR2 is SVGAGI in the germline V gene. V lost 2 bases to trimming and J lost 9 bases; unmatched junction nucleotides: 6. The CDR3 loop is CASSYPGLAGEGEQFF. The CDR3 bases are TGTGCCAGCAGTTACCCGGGACTAGCGGGAGAGGGTGAGCAGTTCTTC.

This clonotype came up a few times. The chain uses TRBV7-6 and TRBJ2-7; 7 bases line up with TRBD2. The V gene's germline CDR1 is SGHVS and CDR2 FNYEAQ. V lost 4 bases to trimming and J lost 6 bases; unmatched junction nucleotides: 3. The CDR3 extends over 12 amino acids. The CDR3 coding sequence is TGTGCCAGCAGCTCGGGGGGAGGCGAGCAGTACTTC. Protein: CASSSGGGEQYF.

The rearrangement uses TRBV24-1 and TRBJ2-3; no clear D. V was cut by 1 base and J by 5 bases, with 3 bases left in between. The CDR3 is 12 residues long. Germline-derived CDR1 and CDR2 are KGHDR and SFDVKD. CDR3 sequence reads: CATSDFLDTQYF. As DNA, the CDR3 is TGTGCCACCAGTGATTTCCTAGATACGCAGTATTTT.

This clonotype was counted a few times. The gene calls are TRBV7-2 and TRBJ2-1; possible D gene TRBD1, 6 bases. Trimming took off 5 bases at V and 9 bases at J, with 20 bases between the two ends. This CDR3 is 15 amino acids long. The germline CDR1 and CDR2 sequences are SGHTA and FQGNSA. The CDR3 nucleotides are TGTGCCAGCAGCCTCCAGGGGAACCGGGTGGGTGAGCAGTTCTTC. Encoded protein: CASSLQGNRVGEQFF.

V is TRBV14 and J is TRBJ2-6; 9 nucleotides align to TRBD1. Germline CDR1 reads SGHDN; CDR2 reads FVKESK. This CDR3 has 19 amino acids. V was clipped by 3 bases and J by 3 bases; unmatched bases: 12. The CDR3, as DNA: TGTGCCAGCAGCCATGCACCGGGACAGGGATTCGGTGGGGCCAACGTCCTGACTTTC. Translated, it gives CASSHAPGQGFGGANVLTF.

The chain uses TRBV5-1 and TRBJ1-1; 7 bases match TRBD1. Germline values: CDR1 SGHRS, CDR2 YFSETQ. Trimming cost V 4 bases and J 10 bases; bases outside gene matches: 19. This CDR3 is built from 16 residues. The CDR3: CASSPRDRVTQGRAFF. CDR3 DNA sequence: TGCGCCAGCAGCCCACGGGACAGAGTAACCCAAGGACGAGCTTTCTTT.

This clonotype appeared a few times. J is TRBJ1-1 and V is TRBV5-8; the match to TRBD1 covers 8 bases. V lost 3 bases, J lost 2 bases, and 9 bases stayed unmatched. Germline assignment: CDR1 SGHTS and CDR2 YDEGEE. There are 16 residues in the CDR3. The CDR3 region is CASSWDRLGDNTEAFF. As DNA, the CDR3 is TGTGCCAGCAGCTGGGACAGGTTGGGGGACAACACTGAAGCTTTCTTT. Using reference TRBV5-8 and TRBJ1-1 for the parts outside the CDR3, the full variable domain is EAGVTQSPTHLIKTRGQQATLRCSPISGHTSVYWYQQALGLGLQFLLWYDEGEERNRGNFPPRFSGRQFPNYSSELNVNALELEDSALYLCASSWDRLGDNTEAFFGQGTRLTVV.

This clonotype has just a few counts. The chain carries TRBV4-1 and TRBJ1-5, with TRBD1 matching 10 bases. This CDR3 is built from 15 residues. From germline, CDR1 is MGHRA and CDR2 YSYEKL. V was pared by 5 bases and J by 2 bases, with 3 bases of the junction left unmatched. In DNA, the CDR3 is TGCGCCAGCAGCTGGACAGGGGGTGGCAATCAGCCCCAGCATTTT. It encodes CASSWTGGGNQPQHF.

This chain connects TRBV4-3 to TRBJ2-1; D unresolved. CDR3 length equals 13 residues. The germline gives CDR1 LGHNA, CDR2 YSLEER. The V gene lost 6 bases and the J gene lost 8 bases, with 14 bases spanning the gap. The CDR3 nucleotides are TGCGCCAGCAGTACGAGGAAAGGTTATGAGCAGTTCTTC. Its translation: CASSTRKGYEQFF.

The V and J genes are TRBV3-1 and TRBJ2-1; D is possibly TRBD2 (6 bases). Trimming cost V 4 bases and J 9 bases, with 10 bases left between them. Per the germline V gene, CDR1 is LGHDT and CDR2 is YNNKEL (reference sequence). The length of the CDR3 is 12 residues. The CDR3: CASSPRGIEQFF. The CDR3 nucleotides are TGTGCCAGCAGCCCACGGGGGATTGAGCAGTTCTTC.

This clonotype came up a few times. The CDR3 region has the DNA TGTGCCACATGGGGAGGCGAGCAGTACTTC. This sequence encodes CATWGGEQYF. The chain is built from TRBV10-3 and TRBJ2-7, with D maybe TRBD2 (6 bases). The V gene's germline CDR1 is ENHRY and CDR2 SYGVKD. Trimming removed 10 bases at V and 6 bases at J, with 10 bases between. The CDR3 totals 10 residues.

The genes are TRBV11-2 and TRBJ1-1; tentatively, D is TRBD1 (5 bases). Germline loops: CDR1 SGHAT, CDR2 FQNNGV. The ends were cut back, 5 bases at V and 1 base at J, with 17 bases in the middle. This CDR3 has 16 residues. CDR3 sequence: CASSPQGREGNTEAFF. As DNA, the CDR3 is TGTGCCAGCAGCCCCCAGGGCAGGGAGGGGAACACTGAAGCTTTCTTT.

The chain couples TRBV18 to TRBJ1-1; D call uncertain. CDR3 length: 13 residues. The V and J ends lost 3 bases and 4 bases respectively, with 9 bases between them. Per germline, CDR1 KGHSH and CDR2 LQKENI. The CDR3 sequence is CASSPREPTEAFF. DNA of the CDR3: TGTGCCAGCTCACCCCGGGAGCCCACTGAAGCTTTCTTT.

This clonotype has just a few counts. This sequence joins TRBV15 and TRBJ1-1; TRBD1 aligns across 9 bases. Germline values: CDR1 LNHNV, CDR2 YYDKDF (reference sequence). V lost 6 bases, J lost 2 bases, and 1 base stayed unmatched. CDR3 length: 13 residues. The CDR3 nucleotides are TGTGCCACCAGGGGACAGGGAAACACTGAAGCTTTCTTT. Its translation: CATRGQGNTEAFF. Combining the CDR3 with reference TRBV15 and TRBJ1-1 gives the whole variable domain DAMVIQNPRYQVTQFGKPVTLSCSQTLNHNVMYWYQQKSSQAPKLLFHYYDKDFNNEADTPDNFQSRRPNTSFCFLDIRSPGLGDTAMYLCATRGQGNTEAFFGQGTRLTVV.

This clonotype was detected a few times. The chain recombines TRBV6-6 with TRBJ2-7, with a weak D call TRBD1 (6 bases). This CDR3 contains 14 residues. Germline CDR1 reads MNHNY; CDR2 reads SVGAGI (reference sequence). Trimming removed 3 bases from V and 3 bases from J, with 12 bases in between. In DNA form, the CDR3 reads TGTGCCAGCAGTTATCTGGACAGCGACTACGAGCAGTACTTC. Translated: CASSYLDSDYEQYF.

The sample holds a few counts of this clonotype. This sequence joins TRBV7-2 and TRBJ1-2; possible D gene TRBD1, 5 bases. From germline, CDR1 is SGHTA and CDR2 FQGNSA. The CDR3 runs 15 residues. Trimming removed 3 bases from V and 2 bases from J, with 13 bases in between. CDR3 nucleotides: TGTGCCAGCAGCTTCACTCGGGGGGGAAACTATGGCTACACCTTC. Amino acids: CASSFTRGGNYGYTF. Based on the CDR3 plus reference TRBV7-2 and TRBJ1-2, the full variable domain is GAGVSQSPSNKVTEKGKDVELRCDPISGHTALYWYRQSLGQGLEFLIYFQGNSAPDKSGLPSDRFSAERTGGSVSTLTIQRTQQEDSAVYLCASSFTRGGNYGYTFGSGTRLTVV.

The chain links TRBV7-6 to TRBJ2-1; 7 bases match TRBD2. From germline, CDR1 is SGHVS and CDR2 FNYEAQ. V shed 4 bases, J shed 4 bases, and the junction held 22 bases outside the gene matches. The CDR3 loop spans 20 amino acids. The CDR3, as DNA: TGTGCCAGCAGCTCCTTGGGGATAGCGGGTCACGGAGATAGGTACAATGAGCAGTTCTTC. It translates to CASSSLGIAGHGDRYNEQFF.

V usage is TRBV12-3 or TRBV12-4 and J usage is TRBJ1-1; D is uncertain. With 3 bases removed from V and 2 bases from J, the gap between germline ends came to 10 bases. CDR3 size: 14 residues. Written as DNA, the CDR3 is TGTGCCAGCAGTTTTTCAAACGTAAACACTGAAGCTTTCTTT. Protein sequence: CASSFSNVNTEAFF.

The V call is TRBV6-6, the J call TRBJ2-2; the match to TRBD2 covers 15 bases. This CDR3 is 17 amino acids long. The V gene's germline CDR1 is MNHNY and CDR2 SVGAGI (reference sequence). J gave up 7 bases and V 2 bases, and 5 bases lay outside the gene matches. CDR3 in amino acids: CASSYTGLAGGGGELFF. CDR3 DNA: TGTGCCAGCAGTTACACAGGACTAGCGGGAGGGGGCGGGGAGCTGTTTTTT.

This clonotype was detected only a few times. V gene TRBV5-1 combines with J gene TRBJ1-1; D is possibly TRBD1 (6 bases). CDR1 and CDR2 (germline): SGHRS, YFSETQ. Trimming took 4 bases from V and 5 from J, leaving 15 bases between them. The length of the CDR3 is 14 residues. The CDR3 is CASSIRTAGTEAFF. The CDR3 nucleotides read TGCGCCAGCAGCATCCGGACAGCGGGGACTGAAGCTTTCTTT.

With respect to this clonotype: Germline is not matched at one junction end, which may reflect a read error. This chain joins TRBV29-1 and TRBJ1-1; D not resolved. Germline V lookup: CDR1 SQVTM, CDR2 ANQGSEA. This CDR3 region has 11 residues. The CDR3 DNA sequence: TGCAGCGTTGAAGATGTCACCCACGGGAACTTT. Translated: CSVEDVTHGNF.

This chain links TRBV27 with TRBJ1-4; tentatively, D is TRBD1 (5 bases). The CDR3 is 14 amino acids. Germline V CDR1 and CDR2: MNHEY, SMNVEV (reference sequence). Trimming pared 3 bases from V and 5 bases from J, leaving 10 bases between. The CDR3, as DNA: TGTGCCAGCAGTTTTGGACAACCCAATGAAAAACTGTTTTTT. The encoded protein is CASSFGQPNEKLFF.

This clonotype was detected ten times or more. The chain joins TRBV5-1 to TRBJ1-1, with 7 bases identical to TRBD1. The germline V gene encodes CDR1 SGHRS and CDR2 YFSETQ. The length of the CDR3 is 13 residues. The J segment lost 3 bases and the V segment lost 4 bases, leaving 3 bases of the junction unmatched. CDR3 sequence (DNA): TGCGCCAGCAGCCCCAGGGGGGACACTGAAGCTTTCTTT. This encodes CASSPRGDTEAFF.